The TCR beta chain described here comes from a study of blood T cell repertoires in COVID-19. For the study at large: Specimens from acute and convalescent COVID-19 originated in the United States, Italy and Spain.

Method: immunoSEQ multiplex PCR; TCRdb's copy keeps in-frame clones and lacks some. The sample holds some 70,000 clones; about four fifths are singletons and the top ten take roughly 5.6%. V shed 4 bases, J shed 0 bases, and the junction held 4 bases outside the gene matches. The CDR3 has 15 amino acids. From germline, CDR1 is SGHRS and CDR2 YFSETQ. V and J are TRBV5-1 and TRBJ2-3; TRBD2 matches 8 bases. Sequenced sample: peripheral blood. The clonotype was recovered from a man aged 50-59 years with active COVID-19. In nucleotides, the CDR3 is TGCGCCAGCAGCCCTAGCGGGTTTAGCACAGATACGCAGTATTTT. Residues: CASSPSGFSTDTQYF.